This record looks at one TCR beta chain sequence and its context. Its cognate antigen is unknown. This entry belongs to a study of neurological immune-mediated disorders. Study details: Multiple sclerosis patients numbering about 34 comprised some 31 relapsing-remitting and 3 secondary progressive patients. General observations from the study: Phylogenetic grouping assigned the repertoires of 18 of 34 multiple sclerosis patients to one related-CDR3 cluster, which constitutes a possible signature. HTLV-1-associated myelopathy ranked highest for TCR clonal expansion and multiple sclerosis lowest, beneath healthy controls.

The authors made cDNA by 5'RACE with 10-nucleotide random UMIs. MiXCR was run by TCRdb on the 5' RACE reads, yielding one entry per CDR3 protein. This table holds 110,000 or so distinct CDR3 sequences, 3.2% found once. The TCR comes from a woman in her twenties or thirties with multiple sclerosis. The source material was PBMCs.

The CDR3 DNA sequence: TGTGCCTGGAGTGTAGTTTACGAGCAGTTCTTC. Amino acids: CAWSVVYEQFF. The gene calls are TRBV30 and TRBJ2-1; D unclear. This CDR3 is 11 amino acids long. Between the trimmed V and J ends, which lost 0 bases and 10 bases, there was a span of 7 bases. Germline CDR1 GTSNPN, CDR2 SVGIG (reference sequence).